Presented here are 24 T cell receptor beta chains from one specimen sequenced in a study of early T cells in non-severe SARS-CoV-2 infection. TCRdb re-called the 5' RACE reads through MiXCR, storing one row per CDR3 protein. The sample has approximately 75,000 distinct CDR3 sequences; about 14% are singletons. The sequencing here drew on whole blood, taken at baseline. The origin of the receptors is an adult who was a healthcare worker with PCR-confirmed SARS-CoV-2 infection or an uninfected control (not recorded which).

The V and J genes are TRBV24-1 and TRBJ1-1; D call uncertain. Germline V gene sequence: CDR1 KGHDR, CDR2 SFDVKD. This CDR3 has 13 amino acids. V shed 2 bases and J shed 5 bases, with 8 bases lying between them. The DNA of the CDR3 is TGTGCCACCAGTGATTCCCGGTGGACTGAAGCTTTCTTT. Translated, it gives CATSDSRWTEAFF.

This clonotype was counted between two and nine times. The chain recombines TRBV27 with TRBJ1-1; the D is unclear. CDR3 length equals 10 residues. Trimming cost V 8 bases and J 3 bases, with 4 bases left between them. Germline V CDR1 and CDR2: MNHEY, SMNVEV (reference sequence). CDR3 sequence reads: CASGYTEAFF. The CDR3 bases are TGTGCCAGCGGATACACTGAAGCTTTCTTT.

This clonotype was seen repeatedly, ten times or more. V and J are TRBV28 and TRBJ2-7, with D uncertain. Germline V gene data show CDR1 as MDHEN and CDR2 as SYDVKM. The CDR3 has 13 amino acids. The ends were cut back, 5 bases at V and 2 bases at J, with 10 bases in the middle. As DNA, the CDR3 is TGTGCCAGCAGTGCGCACTGGGCCTACGAGCAGTACTTC. It encodes CASSAHWAYEQYF.

This clonotype showed up just a few times. This chain joins TRBV24-1 and TRBJ2-3, with 8 bases aligning to TRBD1. The CDR3 spans 15 residues. Germline trimming cut 3 bases from V and 4 bases from J; bases unmatched to any gene: 5. Germline CDR1 KGHDR, CDR2 SFDVKD. CDR3 region: CATSDRQGRADTQYF. In DNA, the CDR3 is TGTGCCACCAGTGATAGACAGGGGCGGGCAGATACGCAGTATTTT.

This clonotype was detected ten times or more. The V call is TRBV3-1, the J call TRBJ2-7, with 11 positions matching TRBD2. The J segment lost 6 bases and the V segment lost 4 bases, leaving 11 bases of the junction unmatched. The CDR3 sequence is 16 residues long. The germline V gene encodes CDR1 LGHDT and CDR2 YNNKEL (reference sequence). CDR3: CASSLTMTSGISEQYF. The CDR3 nucleotides read TGTGCCAGCAGCCTAACGATGACTAGCGGGATAAGCGAGCAGTACTTC.

This clonotype was counted a single time. The chain employs TRBV7-9 and TRBJ2-7; unclear D gene. Germline CDR1 reads SEHNR; CDR2 reads FQNEAQ (reference sequence). This CDR3 contains 13 residues. V was trimmed by 5 bases and J by 6 bases, leaving 14 bases between them. DNA of the CDR3: TGTGCCAGCAGCCCAAGGTCCCCCCTCGAGCAGTACTTC. Translating it yields CASSPRSPLEQYF.

The sample holds many counts of this clonotype. The chain recombines TRBV2 with TRBJ2-3, with D possibly being TRBD1 or TRBD2 (5 bases each). Germline V gene lookup returns CDR1 SNHLY and CDR2 FYNNEI. The CDR3 covers 12 residues. Trimming took off 4 bases at V and 14 bases at J, with 16 bases between the two ends. CDR3 nucleotide sequence: TGTGCCAGCAGTGCCCGTGGGGACGCGCGGTATTTT. Its translation is CASSARGDARYF.

This clonotype was seen a handful of times. The chain recombines TRBV7-8 with TRBJ2-7, with TRBD1 matching 10 bases. V trimming: 5 bases; J trimming: 4 bases; junction bases outside the gene matches: 5. CDR1 and CDR2 from the germline V gene are SGHVS and FQNEAQ. This CDR3 is built from 14 residues. Here the CDR3 DNA reads TGTGCCAGCAGCCTATGGACAGGGGGGTACGAGCAGTACTTC. Its translation: CASSLWTGGYEQYF.

This clonotype was recorded at least ten times. The chain carries TRBV7-6 and TRBJ2-7, with 9 bases identical to TRBD2. V was pared by 3 bases and J by 5 bases, with 2 bases of the junction left unmatched. Germline V CDR1 and CDR2: SGHVS, FNYEAQ. The CDR3 is 13 amino acids. CDR3: CASSFEREDEQYF. In nucleotides, the CDR3 is TGTGCCAGCAGCTTCGAGCGGGAGGACGAGCAGTACTTC.

CDR3 sequence: CSARRGDGYTF. In DNA form, the CDR3 reads TGCAGTGCTAGAAGGGGTGATGGCTACACCTTC. The V call is TRBV20-1, the J call TRBJ1-2; a weak D match, TRBD1 (5 bases). V lost 2 bases and J lost 6, with 7 bases in between. Germline V gene sequence: CDR1 DFQATT, CDR2 SNEGSKA (reference sequence). The CDR3 totals 11 residues.

The chain is built from TRBV28 and TRBJ1-1; 11 bases align to TRBD1. This CDR3 is 14 amino acids long. Trimming cost V 7 bases and J 5 bases; bases outside gene matches: 6. Germline V gene sequence: CDR1 MDHEN, CDR2 SYDVKM. The chain's CDR3 is CASTGQGAWTEAFF. The CDR3 nucleotides are TGTGCCAGCACAGGACAGGGGGCTTGGACTGAAGCTTTCTTT.

V gene TRBV5-1 combines with J gene TRBJ2-3; the D is unclear. CDR1 SGHRS and CDR2 YFSETQ come from the germline V gene. V gave up 4 bases and J gave up 0 bases, with 6 bases separating them. The CDR3 runs 13 residues. The CDR3 protein is CASSAPSTDTQYF. CDR3 sequence (DNA): TGCGCCAGCAGCGCTCCTAGCACAGATACGCAGTATTTT. Variable domain in full (rest from reference TRBV5-1 and TRBJ2-3): KAGVTQTPRYLIKTRGQQVTLSCSPISGHRSVSWYQQTPGQGLQFLFEYFSETQRNKGNFPGRFSGRQFSNSRSEMNVSTLELGDSALYLCASSAPSTDTQYFGPGTRLTVL.

The chain carries TRBV4-2 and TRBJ2-1; 9 bases fit TRBD2. There are 15 residues in the CDR3. With 1 base clipped from V and 3 bases from J, the junction kept 1 base outside the gene matches. Germline V CDR1 and CDR2: LGHNA, YNFKEQ. CDR3 sequence reads: CASSQGTSVYNEQFF. CDR3 coding DNA: TGTGCCAGCAGCCAAGGGACTAGCGTCTACAATGAGCAGTTCTTC.

This clonotype has just a few counts. The chain couples TRBV6-2 or TRBV6-3 to TRBJ2-7; D uncertain. The CDR3 has 12 residues. V lost 6 bases, J lost 7 bases, and 13 bases lay in between. From germline, CDR1 is MNHEY and CDR2 SVGEGT. This CDR3 is CASSRAVWEQYF. The CDR3 DNA is TGTGCCAGCAGCCGGGCTGTTTGGGAGCAGTACTTC.

The chain combines TRBV7-8 with TRBJ2-7; D tentatively reads TRBD1 or TRBD2 (5 bases each). CDR3 length: 13 residues. The V gene lost 5 bases and the J gene lost 2 bases, with 10 bases spanning the gap. Germline CDR1 and CDR2: SGHVS and FQNEAQ. The CDR3 sequence: CASSARGAYEQYF. The DNA of the CDR3 is TGTGCCAGCAGCGCAAGGGGAGCCTACGAGCAGTACTTC.

This clonotype was seen at least ten times. The J gene is TRBJ2-3, the V gene TRBV7-9; a possible D gene is TRBD1 (5 bases). The CDR3 extends over 14 amino acids. Germline values: CDR1 SEHNR, CDR2 FQNEAQ (reference sequence). V was pared by 4 bases and J by 1 base, with 9 bases between. The CDR3 DNA reads TGTGCCAGCAGCTGGGTACAGGGCACAGATACGCAGTATTTT. As protein: CASSWVQGTDTQYF.

The chain carries TRBV10-1 and TRBJ2-5; no clear D gene. CDR1 WNHNN and CDR2 SYGVQD come from the germline V gene (reference sequence). V was trimmed by 11 bases and J by 2 bases, leaving 6 bases between them. There are 10 residues in the CDR3. Written as DNA, the CDR3 is TGCGCCTCCCAGCAAGAGACCCAGTACTTC. Translation: CASQQETQYF.

This clonotype has a count of ten or more. The rearrangement joins TRBV27 to TRBJ2-7; either TRBD1 or TRBD2 may fit D (5 bases each). Germline V gene lookup returns CDR1 MNHEY and CDR2 SMNVEV (reference sequence). Trimming took 5 bases from V and 6 from J, leaving 23 bases between them. This CDR3 contains 16 residues. CDR3 nucleotide sequence: TGTGCCAGCAGTCTCTGGACGGGGACCGCTCGGGGCGAGCAGTACTTC. Residues: CASSLWTGTARGEQYF.

This clonotype was seen more than once but under ten times. The chain uses TRBV19 and TRBJ2-1; D is unresolved. The CDR3 sequence is 15 residues long. V lost 3 bases and J lost 2, with 11 bases in between. The germline CDR1 and CDR2 sequences are LNHDA and SQIVND (reference sequence). This chain's CDR3 is CASSISADPYNEQFF. As DNA, the CDR3 is TGTGCCAGTAGTATCTCCGCGGACCCCTACAATGAGCAGTTCTTC.

Many counts were recorded for this clonotype. The genes are TRBV3-1 and TRBJ2-2; D gene ambiguous. The CDR3 spans 14 residues. V was trimmed by 0 bases and J by 11 bases, leaving 13 bases between them. Germline V lookup: CDR1 LGHDT, CDR2 YNNKEL (reference sequence). DNA for the CDR3: TGTGCCAGCAGCCAAGATCCTGGTCAAGTAGAGCTGTTTTTT. Protein product: CASSQDPGQVELFF.

In this sample, this clonotype turned up a few times. This chain joins TRBV20-1 and TRBJ2-6, with a possible D match to TRBD2 (5 bases). CDR1 is DFQATT and CDR2 is SNEGSKA in the germline V gene (reference sequence). The germline V and J ends were trimmed by 6 bases and 0 bases, with 15 bases remaining between them. The CDR3 spans 16 residues. CDR3: CSAHGEWSSGANVLTF. The CDR3 DNA follows: TGCAGTGCCCACGGGGAGTGGAGCTCTGGGGCCAACGTCCTGACTTTC.

The V gene is TRBV29-1, the J gene TRBJ2-1, with 7 bases matching TRBD2. J gave up 4 bases and V 4 bases, and 7 bases lay outside the gene matches. The CDR3 has 14 residues. CDR1 is SQVTM, CDR2 ANQGSEA, per germline. CDR3 nucleotide sequence: TGCAGCGTTGCCCTCGGGACTACATACAATGAGCAGTTCTTC. Its translation is CSVALGTTYNEQFF.

This clonotype was detected only a few times. V is TRBV14 and J is TRBJ1-6; TRBD1 aligns across 7 bases. Unmatched junction bases numbered 6, after V lost 0 bases and J lost 10 bases. Per the germline V gene, CDR1 is SGHDN and CDR2 is FVKESK. The CDR3 spans 15 residues. Here the CDR3 reads CASSQEGRGQSPLHF. The DNA of the CDR3 is TGTGCCAGCAGCCAAGAAGGAAGGGGGCAATCACCCCTCCACTTT. Full variable domain (missing parts from reference TRBV14 and TRBJ1-6): EAGVTQFPSHSVIEKGQTVTLRCDPISGHDNLYWYRRVMGKEIKFLLHFVKESKQDESGMPNNRFLAERTGGTYSTLKVQPAELEDSGVYFCASSQEGRGQSPLHFGNGTRLTVT.

This clonotype occurred many times. The germline gene is not matched at one end of the junction; a read error may be the cause. This chain connects TRBV2 to TRBJ2-1; D possibly corresponds to TRBD2 (5 bases). The V gene's germline CDR1 is SNHLY and CDR2 FYNNEI. CDR3 length: 14 residues. The CDR3 reads CASRGSTFWNEQFF. In nucleotides, the CDR3 is TGTGCGAGCAGAGGGTCTACTTTTTGGAATGAGCAGTTCTTC.